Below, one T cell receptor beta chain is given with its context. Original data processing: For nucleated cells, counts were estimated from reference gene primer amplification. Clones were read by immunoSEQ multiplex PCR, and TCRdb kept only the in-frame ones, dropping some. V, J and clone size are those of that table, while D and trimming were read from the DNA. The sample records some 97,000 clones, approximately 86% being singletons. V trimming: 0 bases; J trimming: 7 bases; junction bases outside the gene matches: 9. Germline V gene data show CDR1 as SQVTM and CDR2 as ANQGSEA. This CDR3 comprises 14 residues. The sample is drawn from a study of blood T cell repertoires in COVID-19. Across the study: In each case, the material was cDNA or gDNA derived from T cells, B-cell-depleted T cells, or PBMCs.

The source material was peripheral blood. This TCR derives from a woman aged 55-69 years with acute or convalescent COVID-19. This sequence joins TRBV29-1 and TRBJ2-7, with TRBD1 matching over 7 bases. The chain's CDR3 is CSVEDPQDRYEQYF. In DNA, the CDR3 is TGCAGCGTTGAAGACCCCCAGGACAGGTATGAGCAGTACTTC.